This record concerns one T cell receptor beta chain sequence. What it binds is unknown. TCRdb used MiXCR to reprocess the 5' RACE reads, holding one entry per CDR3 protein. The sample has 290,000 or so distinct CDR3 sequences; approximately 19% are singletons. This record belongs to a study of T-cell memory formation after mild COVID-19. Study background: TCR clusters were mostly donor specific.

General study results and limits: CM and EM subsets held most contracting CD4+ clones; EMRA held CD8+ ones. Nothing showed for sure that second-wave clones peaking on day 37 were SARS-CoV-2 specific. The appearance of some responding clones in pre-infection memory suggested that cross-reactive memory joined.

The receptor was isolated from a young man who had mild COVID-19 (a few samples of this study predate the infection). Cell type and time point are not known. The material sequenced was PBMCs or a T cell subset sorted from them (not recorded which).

The CDR3 loop is CASSPQRSTDTQYF. CDR3 nucleotide sequence: TGTGCCAGCTCACCCCAGCGGAGCACAGATACGCAGTATTTT. V gene TRBV18 combines with J gene TRBJ2-3; tentatively, D is TRBD2 (5 bases). The germline V and J ends were trimmed by 3 bases and 0 bases, with 7 bases remaining between them. Germline CDR1 reads KGHSH; CDR2 reads LQKENI. The CDR3 loop spans 14 amino acids.